In its sample, the clone carrying this T cell receptor (beta chain) was seen many times. The target antigen is unknown. Trimming cost V 4 bases and J 5 bases; bases outside gene matches: 5. Germline CDR1 is SQVTM and CDR2 is ANQGSEA. The CDR3 is 14 amino acids. The sample comes from a study of neurological immune-mediated disorders. Study findings and constraints: Because no CDR3 amino acid sequences were shared across subjects by expanded clones, private repertoires were suggested in all groups.

Time point described: longitudinal time-point 3. The cDNA came from 5'RACE, which used 10-nucleotide random UMIs. TCRdb passed the 5' RACE reads through MiXCR, listing each CDR3 protein once. Found here are 84,000 or so distinct CDR3 sequences, around 4% of them singletons; the top ten hold 5.7%. The chain couples TRBV29-1 to TRBJ2-2; 9 bases align to TRBD1. The sample consisted of PBMCs. The TCR comes from a woman in her fifties or sixties with multiple sclerosis. As DNA, the CDR3 is TGCAGCGTTGTGGGACAGGGTCAAACCGGGGAGCTGTTTTTT. It specifies CSVVGQGQTGELFF.